A single sample gave rise to the 24 T cell receptor beta chains below, sequenced in a study of T cells in Graves' hyperthyroidism and ophthalmopathy. TCR beta CDR3 sequences were amplified from RNA transcripts. In the first-round RT-PCR of the TCR CDR3, the HTBI primer set was used. TCRdb processed the multiplex PCR reads anew with MiXCR; each CDR3 protein has one entry. The table has 550,000 to 800,000 distinct CDR3 sequences, about a sixth seen once. Sequencing input: blood. Every receptor here comes from a man between 18 and 29 years old with Graves' hyperthyroidism.

Many counts were recorded for this clonotype. The chain combines TRBV2 with TRBJ2-7; the D gene is possibly TRBD2 (5 bases). Germline CDR1 is SNHLY and CDR2 is FYNNEI. The V end lost 8 bases, the J end lost 3 bases, and 11 bases lay between the germline ends. The CDR3 length is 12 residues. CDR3 in amino acids: CASAVGVYEQYF. DNA of the CDR3: TGTGCCAGCGCGGTCGGGGTCTACGAGCAGTACTTC.

This clonotype was detected ten times or more. The J gene is TRBJ2-7, the V gene TRBV28, with D perhaps TRBD2 (6 bases). The V gene lost 7 bases and the J gene lost 3 bases, with 19 bases spanning the gap. The CDR3 is 15 amino acids. CDR1 is MDHEN and CDR2 is SYDVKM in the germline V gene. This CDR3 is CASKNPGLRNYEQYF. DNA for the CDR3: TGTGCCAGCAAAAACCCGGGACTGAGAAACTACGAGCAGTACTTC.

This chain links TRBV11-3 with TRBJ1-1, with TRBD1 as a possible D gene (5 bases). Trimming cost V 1 base and J 1 base, with 13 bases left between them. Germline V lookup: CDR1 SGHNT, CDR2 YENEEA. The CDR3 loop spans 16 amino acids. The CDR3 bases are TGTGCCAGCAGCTTAGGGGGCGGACTGAGGAACACTGAAGCTTTCTTT. Amino acids: CASSLGGGLRNTEAFF.

As concerns this clonotype: This could be a read error, since a much larger clone is one nucleotide away. The chain couples TRBV10-3 to TRBJ2-6; no firm D call. Germline-derived CDR1 and CDR2 are ENHRY and SYGVKD. The CDR3 is 15 amino acids. V lost 5 bases and J lost 0, with 8 bases in between. CDR3 amino acids: CAISTRISGANVLTF. As DNA, the CDR3 is TGTGCCATCAGTACCCGGATCTCTGGGGCCAACGTCCTGACTTTC.

The chain links TRBV19 to TRBJ2-5; TRBD1 or TRBD2 may be the D gene (5 bases each). This CDR3 has 14 residues. Trimming shortened V by 4 bases and J by 1 base, and 10 bases separated the two germline ends. The germline V gene has CDR1 LNHDA and CDR2 SQIVND (reference sequence). CDR3 sequence (DNA): TGTGCCAGTAGTAGGGGACGGCGCCAAGAGACCCAGTACTTC. This gives the protein CASSRGRRQETQYF.

This clonotype was seen repeatedly, ten times or more. The chain is built from TRBV6-1 and TRBJ2-7, with D perhaps TRBD2 (5 bases). The V and J ends lost 7 bases and 4 bases respectively, with 11 bases between them. The CDR3 covers 12 residues. Germline V gene data show CDR1 as MNHNS and CDR2 as SASEGT. CDR3 sequence (DNA): TGTGCCAGCAAGTTGGAGGTTTACGAGCAGTACTTC. Its protein product is CASKLEVYEQYF.

There are a few counts of this clonotype. The V gene is TRBV7-9, the J gene TRBJ1-4, with D unresolved. The CDR3 covers 13 residues. V was cut by 0 bases and J by 7 bases, with 6 bases left in between. CDR1 and CDR2 from the germline V gene are SEHNR and FQNEAQ (reference sequence). The CDR3 nucleotides read TGTGCCAGCAGCTTAGCCCGATTTGAAAAACTGTTTTTT. Its translation: CASSLARFEKLFF.

The CDR3: CASSQMTLAGVGEQFF. The CDR3 DNA reads as TGTGCCAGCAGCCAAATGACCCTAGCGGGAGTTGGTGAGCAGTTCTTC. V is TRBV3-1 and J is TRBJ2-1; TRBD2 aligns across 10 bases. Germline assignment: CDR1 LGHDT and CDR2 YNNKEL (reference sequence). The CDR3 has 16 amino acids. The V and J ends lost 2 bases and 9 bases, in that order; junction bases with no gene match: 10.

The V and J genes are TRBV13 and TRBJ1-2; tentatively, D is TRBD1 (6 bases). The length of the CDR3 is 17 residues. V was clipped by 0 bases and J by 1 base, with 15 bases between them. Germline CDR1 PRHDT, CDR2 FYEKMQ (reference sequence). The CDR3 nucleotides are TGTGCCAGCAGCTTAGGCCTTGGGGGACACCTTAACTATGGCTACACCTTC. As protein: CASSLGLGGHLNYGYTF.

The chain employs TRBV6-2 or TRBV6-3 and TRBJ1-1; D not certain. The CDR3 has 16 amino acids. Germline V gene sequence: CDR1 MNHEY, CDR2 SVGEGT. V was cut by 5 bases and J by 1 base, with 17 bases left in between. The CDR3 coding sequence is TGTGCCAGCAGTACTCTTCTCCCTGGCGGGAACACTGAAGCTTTCTTT. Amino acids: CASSTLLPGGNTEAFF.

The chain has TRBV7-8 and TRBJ2-3; D is unclear. Germline lookup yields CDR1 SGHVS and CDR2 FQNEAQ. Deletions cut 6 bases from V and 4 bases from J, with 11 bases between. The CDR3 consists of 13 residues. CDR3 amino acids: CASRWDRSDTQYF. Written as DNA, the CDR3 is TGTGCCAGCAGGTGGGATAGGTCAGATACGCAGTATTTT.

Remarks on this clonotype: Being one base from a much bigger clone, this may be a read error. The CDR3 DNA follows: TGTGCCAGCAGATGGGATTGGGAGCAGTGCTTC. This gives the protein CASRWDWEQCF. The rearrangement uses TRBV2 and TRBJ2-1; D may be TRBD2 (5 bases). The germline CDR1 and CDR2 sequences are SNHLY and FYNNEI. This CDR3 region has 11 residues.

V and J are TRBV28 and TRBJ2-3, with TRBD2 identical over 12 bases. J gave up 4 bases and V 7 bases, and 9 bases lay outside the gene matches. Germline lookup yields CDR1 MDHEN and CDR2 SYDVKM. The CDR3 runs 16 residues. The CDR3 reads CASNLAGGPSADTQYF. For the CDR3, the DNA is TGTGCCAGCAATCTAGCGGGAGGGCCGTCGGCAGATACGCAGTATTTT.

This clonotype was observed a few times. This chain links TRBV20-1 with TRBJ1-5, with D hard to call. V was shortened by 4 bases and J by 2 bases, with 6 bases between the two germline ends. The CDR3 is 12 residues long. Germline CDR1 and CDR2: DFQATT and SNEGSKA (reference sequence). In DNA, the CDR3 is TGCAGTGCTAAAAGGGGCAATCAGCCCCAGCATTTT. Its protein is CSAKRGNQPQHF.

This clonotype was seen repeatedly, ten times or more. The V and J genes are TRBV29-1 and TRBJ2-3; the match to TRBD1 covers 12 bases. V lost 5 bases and J lost 5; bases outside the gene matches: 11. This CDR3 contains 16 residues. Germline V gene sequence: CDR1 SQVTM, CDR2 ANQGSEA. The CDR3 is CSVRDTGTGGKDTQYF. CDR3 DNA sequence: TGCAGCGTTAGAGATACCGGGACAGGGGGCAAAGATACGCAGTATTTT.

The chain carries TRBV20-1 and TRBJ1-6; 9 nucleotides match TRBD1. The V gene's germline CDR1 is DFQATT and CDR2 SNEGSKA (reference sequence). V dropped 4 bases and J dropped 7; count of bases not matched to a gene: 8. The CDR3 covers 15 residues. CDR3 region: CSATRDRVRNSPLHF. The CDR3 DNA follows: TGCAGTGCTACCCGGGACAGGGTCAGGAATTCACCCCTCCACTTT.

This chain uses TRBV29-1 with TRBJ2-7; 12 positions match TRBD1. The CDR3 contains 13 residues. Looked up from germline, CDR1 is SQVTM and CDR2 is ANQGSEA. V lost 6 bases and J lost 2; bases outside the gene matches: 2. The CDR3 loop reads CSVGTGGPYEQYF. CDR3 bases: TGCAGCGTCGGGACAGGGGGCCCCTACGAGCAGTACTTC.

This clonotype was recorded a few times. The rearrangement links TRBV28 to TRBJ2-2; D perhaps matches TRBD1 (6 bases). This CDR3 is built from 15 residues. Germline CDR1 reads MDHEN; CDR2 reads SYDVKM. V was shortened by 4 bases and J by 6 bases, with 15 bases between the two germline ends. The CDR3 protein is CASSSSPTGSGELFF. DNA of the CDR3: TGTGCCAGCAGTTCCAGTCCGACAGGCTCCGGGGAGCTGTTTTTT. The entire variable domain, with the rest obtained from reference TRBV28 and TRBJ2-2, is as follows: DVKVTQSSRYLVKRTGEKVFLECVQDMDHENMFWYRQDPGLGLRLIYFSYDVKMKEKGDIPEGYSVSREKKERFSLILESASTNQTSMYLCASSSSPTGSGELFFGEGSRLTVL.

This clonotype has a handful of counts. The rearrangement links TRBV30 to TRBJ2-1, with 9 bases lining up with TRBD1. Germline V gene sequence: CDR1 GTSNPN, CDR2 SVGIG (reference sequence). The V segment lost 3 bases and the J segment 8 bases; nucleotides outside the gene matches: 2. There are 12 residues in the CDR3. The CDR3 nucleotides read TGTGCCTGGAGGGACAGGGGATATGAGCAGTTCTTC. Its protein product is CAWRDRGYEQFF.

The V call is TRBV7-8, the J call TRBJ2-7, with D uncertain. The CDR3 length is 16 residues. Germline assignment: CDR1 SGHVS and CDR2 FQNEAQ. The ends were cut back, 5 bases at V and 6 bases at J, with 23 bases in the middle. The CDR3: CASSLLGPPALSEQYF. CDR3 DNA: TGTGCCAGCAGCCTATTAGGTCCTCCAGCCCTTTCCGAGCAGTACTTC.

The sample holds a few counts of this clonotype. This chain connects TRBV4-1 to TRBJ2-7; TRBD2 agrees at 10 bases. This CDR3 comprises 15 residues. Trimming took 2 bases from V and 2 from J; bases not matched to a gene: 3. Germline CDR1 reads MGHRA; CDR2 reads YSYEKL. The CDR3 DNA reads as TGCGCCAGCAGCCAAAAGCGGGAGGGCGCCTACGAGCAGTACTTC. It is translated as CASSQKREGAYEQYF.

This clonotype appeared many times. The V call is TRBV6-2 or TRBV6-3, the J call TRBJ1-2; the D gene is possibly TRBD1 (5 bases). Trimming shortened V by 2 bases and J by 4 bases, and 5 bases separated the two germline ends. This CDR3 is 12 amino acids long. Germline CDR1 MNHEY, CDR2 SVGEGT. The CDR3 sequence: CASSYGTYGYTF. CDR3 DNA sequence: TGTGCCAGCAGTTACGGGACCTATGGCTACACCTTC.

This clonotype came up once. One base away lies a much larger clone, so this may be a sequencing read error. The chain joins TRBV28 to TRBJ1-1; the D gene is possibly TRBD1 (6 bases). Trimming took 10 bases from V and 6 from J, leaving 18 bases between them. Germline values: CDR1 MDHEN, CDR2 SYDVKM. CDR3 length equals 13 residues. In DNA form, the CDR3 reads TGTGCCACCACCCTAGGGGGGGGCGCTGAAGCTTTCTTT. Translation: CATTLGGGAEAFF. Based on the CDR3 plus reference TRBV28 and TRBJ1-1, the full variable domain is DVKVTQSSRYLVKRTGEKVFLECVQDMDHENMFWYRQDPGLGLRLIYFSYDVKMKEKGDIPEGYSVSREKKERFSLILESASTNQTSMYLCATTLGGGAEAFFGQGTRLTVV.

This clonotype has at least ten counts. J is TRBJ2-7 and V is TRBV12-5; no reliable D call. Trimming stripped 1 base from V and 2 bases from J, with 3 bases between. Germline V gene lookup returns CDR1 LGHNT and CDR2 FRNRAP. The CDR3 spans 12 residues. The DNA for the CDR3 is TGTGCTAGTGGTTTGGCACCCTACGAGCAGTACTTC. Protein: CASGLAPYEQYF.